This T cell receptor (beta chain) stems from a study of T cell repertoires in cytomegalovirus infection (dated 2019 in TCRdb). With respect to the entire study: Because public TCR beta signatures pointed to carriage of CMV infection together with the matching HLA type, the HLA type of each donor mattered for the analysis.

The germline V gene provides CDR1 SNHLY and CDR2 FYNNEI. The germline V end is reduced by 10 bases and the J end by 5 bases; junction bases left unmatched: 9. The CDR3 measures 15 amino acids from cysteine to phenylalanine. The DNA shown is the 45-base CDR3, in frame from base 1. For this clonotype: Its antigen target is currently unknown. No much larger clonotype is one base removed from it; base qualities were not supplied.

Points the paper makes about the study in general: In both this cohort and an independent cohort of several hundred donors, the cumulative frequency of public TCR beta family members distinguished carriers of CMV infection plus the relevant HLA type. The ex vivo response was dominated by HLA-C-restricted CMV-specific TCR beta clonotypes, and the single most frequent clonotype in two of eight donors was supplied by these HLA-C-restricted clonotypes.

The instrument given in TCRdb is Illumina HiSeq 1500. TCRdb trimmed the raw reads at Q25, called clones with MiXCR and kept productive beta chains. Identical CDR3 proteins give one entry, which carries the most common genes and DNA. In all, the sample holds some 400,000 distinct CDR3 sequences, and approximately 33% of those were seen once. About 13% of the sample is held by the ten biggest clonotypes. The sequenced sample was PBMCs. The sequence came from a human donor in good health (CMV status not recorded). Some clones in this sample may be carry-over from other donors' samples. Here the chain combines TRBV2 and TRBJ1-3, and 12 junction bases match TRBD1. The encoded CDR3 is CATFPGTGGRNTIYF. DNA sequence: TGTGCCACCTTCCCCGGGACAGGGGGCAGAAACACCATATATTTT.